This TCR beta chain was found in a study of blood T cells in healthy people across ages. Remarks on this clonotype: Its antigen is unidentified.

Study conclusions and caveats: Strongly correlated with naive T cell percentage was TCR beta diversity.

Total RNA extraction produced at least 5 micrograms (per sample) for the study. Next came a second PCR, run for about 7 to 12 cycles, which used a sample-barcoded 5' primer along with a J-beta primer mix. The yield of each sample was at least 3 million CDR3-containing paired-end reads. One entry per CDR3 protein, called by TCRdb with MiXCR from the 5' RACE reads. In the table there are about 730,000 distinct CDR3 sequences, roughly 41% of which are singletons. Trimming shortened V by 0 bases and J by 8 bases, and 17 bases separated the two germline ends. The CDR3 totals 16 residues. Germline CDR1 DFQATT, CDR2 SNEGSKA (reference sequence).

The rearrangement links TRBV20-1 to TRBJ1-6, with a possible D match to TRBD1 (5 bases). The receptor comes from a woman aged 55-70 years in good health. Sequenced input: blood. The CDR3 protein is CSARDSRALSDSPLHF. The CDR3 DNA reads as TGCAGTGCTAGAGATAGCAGGGCCTTGAGCGATTCACCCCTCCACTTT.